Included here is one T cell receptor beta chain sequence, with context. This record belongs to a study of blood T cell repertoires in COVID-19. Study-wide context: T cells, B-cell-depleted T cells, or PBMCs provided the cDNA or gDNA that served as material.

V gave up 2 bases and J gave up 7 bases, with 15 bases separating them. The CDR3 contains 15 residues. Germline V lookup: CDR1 LGHDT, CDR2 YNNKEL (reference sequence). Here immunoSEQ multiplex PCR was the method, and the copy in TCRdb shows in-frame clones only, minus some. Of hundreds of thousands of clones listed, approximately 86% were seen once; the top ten hold roughly 3.1%. The clonotype was recovered from a human donor in a cohort sampled during active COVID-19. Input material: peripheral blood. V is TRBV3-1 (or the pseudogene TRBV3-2) and J is TRBJ1-5; TRBD1 is a possible D gene (5 bases). Here the CDR3 DNA reads TGTGCCAGCAGCCAAACCGGGGGGAGTCAACAGCCCCAGCATTTT. It encodes CASSQTGGSQQPQHF.